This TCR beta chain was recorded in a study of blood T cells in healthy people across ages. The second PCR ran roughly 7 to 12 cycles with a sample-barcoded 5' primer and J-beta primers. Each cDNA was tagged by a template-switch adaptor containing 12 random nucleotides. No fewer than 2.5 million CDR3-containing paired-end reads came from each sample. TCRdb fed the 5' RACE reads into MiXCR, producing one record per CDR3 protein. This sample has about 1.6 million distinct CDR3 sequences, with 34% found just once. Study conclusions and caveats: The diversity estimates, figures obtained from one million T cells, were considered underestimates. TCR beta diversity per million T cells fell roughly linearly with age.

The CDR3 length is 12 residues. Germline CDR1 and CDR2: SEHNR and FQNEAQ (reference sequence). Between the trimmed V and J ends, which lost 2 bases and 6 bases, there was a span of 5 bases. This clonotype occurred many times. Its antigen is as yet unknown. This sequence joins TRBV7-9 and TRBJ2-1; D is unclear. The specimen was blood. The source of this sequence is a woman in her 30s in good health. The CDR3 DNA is TGTGCCAGCAGCTTAACCTTCAATGAGCAGTTCTTC. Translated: CASSLTFNEQFF.